These 8 T cell receptor beta chains share one sample of origin, sequenced in a study of T cells in localized non-small cell lung cancer (dated by TCRdb to the early 2020s). Libraries were constructed by the immunoSEQ multiplex PCR assay. TCRdb carries this immuneACCESS record with in-frame sequences only. Its versions omit some clonotypes, under half of them owing to an unresolved V gene in the studies checked, with the rest unexplained. In all, the sample holds tens of thousands of clones, and 85% to 95% of those were seen once. The ten most abundant clones make up roughly 8.2% of the sample. Material: peripheral blood, obtained before any cancer treatment. These TCRs come from a female donor aged 60 or older with stage I lung adenocarcinoma.

The chain recombines TRBV6-5 with TRBJ1-5, with unresolved D. The CDR3 runs 13 residues. With 2 bases removed from V and 6 bases from J, the gap between germline ends came to 8 bases. Germline-derived CDR1 and CDR2 are MNHEY and SVGAGI. This chain's CDR3 is CASSYASVQPQHF. CDR3 coding DNA: TGTGCCAGCAGTTACGCGTCGGTTCAGCCCCAGCATTTT.

CDR3 region: CASSLEASGSYNEQFF. The CDR3 nucleotides read TGTGCCAGCAGCTTAGAGGCTAGCGGCTCCTACAATGAGCAGTTCTTC. The chain is built from TRBV7-2 and TRBJ2-1, with 7 bases lining up with TRBD2. V lost 1 base, J lost 0 bases, and 3 bases stayed unmatched. The CDR3 is made up of 16 amino acids. Germline CDR1 is SGHTA and CDR2 is FQGNSA. The variable domain in full, completed from reference TRBV7-2 and TRBJ2-1, reads GAGVSQSPSNKVTEKGKDVELRCDPISGHTALYWYRQSLGQGLEFLIYFQGNSAPDKSGLPSDRFSAERTGGSVSTLTIQRTQQEDSAVYLCASSLEASGSYNEQFFGPGTRLTVL.

The chain carries TRBV19 and TRBJ1-5; 8 positions match TRBD1. Germline lookup yields CDR1 LNHDA and CDR2 SQIVND (reference sequence). V shed 5 bases and J 2 bases; nucleotides not matched to a gene: 8. This CDR3 has 16 residues. CDR3 sequence: CASSLTGAVGNQPQHF. CDR3 in DNA: TGTGCCAGTAGTTTGACAGGGGCAGTTGGCAATCAGCCCCAGCATTTT.

This clone was seen once. J is TRBJ2-7 and V is TRBV11-1; D gene ambiguous. The CDR3 runs to 13 residues. Trimming removed 1 base from V and 6 bases from J, with 10 bases in between. The germline V gene encodes CDR1 SGHAT and CDR2 FQDESV (reference sequence). The DNA for the CDR3 is TGTGCCAGCAGCTTAGGGATGGTTAGCGAGCAGTACGTC. This gives the protein CASSLGMVSEQYV.

The chain recombines TRBV7-2 with TRBJ2-5, with D possibly being TRBD1 (6 bases). The germline V gene has CDR1 SGHTA and CDR2 FQGNSA. V lost 4 bases to trimming and J lost 1 base, with 16 bases between them. The CDR3 contains 16 residues. The CDR3 region has the DNA TGTGCCAGCAGCTATAGACAGGTCATAGGCCAAGAGACCCAGTACTTC. Its protein is CASSYRQVIGQETQYF. Looking up the rest from reference TRBV7-2 and TRBJ2-5 gives the full variable domain: GAGVSQSPSNKVTEKGKDVELRCDPISGHTALYWYRQSLGQGLEFLIYFQGNSAPDKSGLPSDRFSAERTGGSVSTLTIQRTQQEDSAVYLCASSYRQVIGQETQYFGPGTRLLVL.

The chain employs TRBV7-9 and TRBJ2-7; D assignment may be TRBD1 or TRBD2 (5 bases each). CDR1 and CDR2 (germline): SEHNR, FQNEAQ (reference sequence). The CDR3 has 12 residues. Deletions cut 1 base from V and 6 bases from J, with 7 bases between. In nucleotides, the CDR3 is TGTGCCAGCAGCTTAGGGGGGAGCGAGCAGTACGTC. This gives the protein CASSLGGSEQYV.

The V and J genes are TRBV11-3 and TRBJ2-3, with a tentative D call TRBD2 (5 bases). Germline V CDR1 and CDR2: SGHNT, YENEEA. V shed 2 bases and J shed 3 bases, with 12 bases lying between them. This CDR3 is 15 amino acids long. The CDR3 protein is CASSLSRGSTDTQYF. The CDR3 DNA reads as TGTGCCAGCAGCTTATCCCGGGGTTCGACAGATACGCAGTATTTT.

The V and J genes are TRBV6-5 and TRBJ1-2; D unclear. Germline V CDR1 and CDR2: MNHEY, SVGAGI. The CDR3 spans 14 residues. Trimming removed 5 bases at V and 1 base at J, with 11 bases between. CDR3 sequence (DNA): TGTGCCAGCAGTCGACGGAATTTTAACTATGGCTACACCTTC. Translating it yields CASSRRNFNYGYTF.